This passage covers 14 T cell receptor beta chains from one sample sequenced in a study of blood T cell repertoires in COVID-19. Here immunoSEQ multiplex PCR was the method, and the copy in TCRdb shows in-frame clones only, minus some. The sample has over 150,000 clones, approximately 85% seen once. The source material was peripheral blood. These receptors were obtained from an elderly woman with COVID-19, enrolled during active disease.

The J gene is TRBJ1-6, the V gene TRBV19; TRBD1 agrees at 9 bases. The CDR3 runs 15 residues. Germline V gives CDR1 LNHDA, CDR2 SQIVND (reference sequence). V shed 5 bases, J shed 9 bases, and the junction held 8 bases outside the gene matches. CDR3 in DNA: TGTGCCAGTAGTTACGGGGACAGGGCAACTTCACCCCTCCACTTT. Its translation: CASSYGDRATSPLHF.

The chain uses TRBV23-1 and TRBJ1-4; 7 positions agree with TRBD1. TRBV23-1 is an open reading frame, and its role is uncertain. The CDR3 runs to 17 residues. The J segment lost 6 bases and the V segment lost 1 base, leaving 11 bases of the junction unmatched. CDR3 DNA: TGCGCCAGCAGTCAATTCCTCCCGGGACAGTGGCATGAAAAACTGTTTTTT. This gives the protein CASSQFLPGQWHEKLFF.

This clone has just one count. The rearrangement joins TRBV5-5 to TRBJ1-1; the D is unclear. Germline V CDR1 and CDR2: SGHKS, YYEKEE (reference sequence). This CDR3 has 13 residues. V was shortened by 4 bases and J by 5 bases, with 12 bases between the two germline ends. CDR3 bases: TGTGCCAGCAGCAGAACAGATCGGACTGAAGCTTTCTTT. It is translated as CASSRTDRTEAFF.

In this sample, this clone turned up a few times. V is TRBV7-8 and J is TRBJ2-7; D remains ambiguous. The CDR3 has 15 residues. Trimming took 5 bases from V and 0 from J, leaving 14 bases between them. Germline V gene data show CDR1 as SGHVS and CDR2 as FQNEAQ. The CDR3 here is CASSPPWRSSYEQYF. The CDR3 DNA reads as TGTGCCAGCAGCCCCCCTTGGCGGAGCTCCTACGAGCAGTACTTC.

As to this clone: The junction and the germline gene differ at one end; a read error may be behind it. The rearrangement uses TRBV10-3 and TRBJ2-7; 7 bases map to TRBD1. The germline CDR1 and CDR2 sequences are ENHRY and SYGVKD. This CDR3 has 13 amino acids. The CDR3 DNA reads as TGTGCCATCAGTGAAGATCCCAGGGGGTCATCTATATTC. Encoded protein: CAISEDPRGSSIF.

The chain carries TRBV5-1 and TRBJ2-2; 14 bases agree with TRBD2. V lost 4 bases and J lost 6; bases outside the gene matches: 8. Germline lookup yields CDR1 SGHRS and CDR2 YFSETQ. The CDR3 spans 17 residues. CDR3 sequence reads: CASSRSGLAGGSGELFF. The CDR3 DNA follows: TGCGCCAGCAGCCGTAGTGGACTAGCGGGAGGTTCCGGGGAGCTGTTTTTT.

CDR3 in amino acids: CASSRGFYNEQFF. CDR3 nucleotide sequence: TGTGCCAGCAGTCGGGGGTTCTACAATGAGCAGTTCTTC. The chain employs TRBV27 and TRBJ2-1, with D maybe TRBD2 (6 bases). Per germline, CDR1 MNHEY and CDR2 SMNVEV (reference sequence). V was clipped by 5 bases and J by 3 bases, with 8 bases between them. This CDR3 contains 13 residues.

V usage is TRBV3-1 (or the pseudogene TRBV3-2) and J usage is TRBJ1-5; D is ambiguous. V shed 1 base and J shed 6 bases, with 7 bases lying between them. The CDR3 spans 13 residues. CDR1 and CDR2 from the germline V gene are LGHDT and YNNKEL (reference sequence). The CDR3 region has the DNA TGTGCCAGCAGCCAAGTCGTCGGTCAGCCCCAGCATTTT. Its translation is CASSQVVGQPQHF.

The V and J genes are TRBV6-1 and TRBJ1-2; 7 nucleotides match TRBD1. This CDR3 comprises 15 residues. Per germline, CDR1 MNHNS and CDR2 SASEGT. The V gene end was trimmed by 2 bases and the J gene end by 4 bases; junction bases not matched to a gene: 7. In DNA form, the CDR3 reads TGTGCCAGCAGTGAACTAAGGGACAGCACCTATGGCTACACCTTC. As protein: CASSELRDSTYGYTF.

This clone was found once. The V gene is TRBV27, the J gene TRBJ2-1; tentatively, D is TRBD2 (6 bases). This CDR3 contains 12 residues. V lost 8 bases to trimming and J lost 8 bases, with 13 bases between them. From germline, CDR1 is MNHEY and CDR2 SMNVEV (reference sequence). This CDR3 reads CASWRLVHEQFF. The DNA for the CDR3 is TGTGCCAGCTGGAGACTAGTCCATGAGCAGTTCTTC.

The gene calls are TRBV3-1 (or the pseudogene TRBV3-2) and TRBJ1-2, with D unresolved. The germline gives CDR1 LGHDT, CDR2 YNNKEL (reference sequence). CDR3 length equals 16 residues. Trimming removed 4 bases from V and 4 bases from J, with 19 bases in between. The CDR3 reads CASSRSLREIGYGYTF. CDR3 bases: TGTGCCAGCAGCCGGTCCTTGAGGGAAATTGGCTATGGCTACACCTTC.

V usage is TRBV7-2 and J usage is TRBJ2-1; the match to TRBD2 covers 7 bases. V lost 4 bases to trimming and J lost 1 base; unmatched junction nucleotides: 10. Per the germline V gene, CDR1 is SGHTA and CDR2 is FQGNSA. The CDR3 contains 17 residues. The CDR3 spells CASSSLVGLGSYNEQFF. The CDR3 region has the DNA TGTGCCAGCAGCTCCCTCGTCGGACTAGGATCCTACAATGAGCAGTTCTTC.

CDR3 in DNA: TGTGCCAGCAGCTTGGAGGGGAGGGGCACAGATACGCAGTATTTT. Translated, it gives CASSLEGRGTDTQYF. The V and J genes are TRBV11-2 and TRBJ2-3; 7 bases match TRBD2. The J segment lost 1 base and the V segment lost 3 bases, leaving 4 bases of the junction unmatched. This CDR3 is 15 amino acids long. Germline CDR1 and CDR2: SGHAT and FQNNGV.

V gene TRBV2 combines with J gene TRBJ2-7; a possible D gene is TRBD2 (6 bases). V gave up 8 bases and J gave up 7 bases, with 18 bases separating them. This CDR3 has 13 amino acids. From germline, CDR1 is SNHLY and CDR2 FYNNEI. The CDR3 is CASGGTELGEQYF. CDR3 coding DNA: TGTGCCAGCGGCGGGACGGAACTGGGAGAGCAGTACTTC.